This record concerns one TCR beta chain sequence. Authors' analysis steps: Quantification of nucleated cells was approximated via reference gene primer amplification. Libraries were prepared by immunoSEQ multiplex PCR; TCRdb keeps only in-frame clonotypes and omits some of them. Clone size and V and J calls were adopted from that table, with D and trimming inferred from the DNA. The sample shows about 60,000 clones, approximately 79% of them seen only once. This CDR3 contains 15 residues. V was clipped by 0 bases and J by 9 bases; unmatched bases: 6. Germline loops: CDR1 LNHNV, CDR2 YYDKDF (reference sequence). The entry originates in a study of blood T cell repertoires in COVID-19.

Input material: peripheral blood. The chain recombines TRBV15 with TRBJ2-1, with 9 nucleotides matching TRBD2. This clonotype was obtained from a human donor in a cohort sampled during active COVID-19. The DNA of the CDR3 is TGTGCCACCAGCAGAGATGTAGCGGGAGTTCGTGAGCAGTTCTTC. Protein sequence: CATSRDVAGVREQFF. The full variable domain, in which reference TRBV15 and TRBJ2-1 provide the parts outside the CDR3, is DAMVIQNPRYQVTQFGKPVTLSCSQTLNHNVMYWYQQKSSQAPKLLFHYYDKDFNNEADTPDNFQSRRPNTSFCFLDIRSPGLGDTAMYLCATSRDVAGVREQFFGPGTRLTVL.